The 24 T cell receptor beta chains presented below share a single source sample, sequenced in a study of blood T cell repertoires in COVID-19. Assay: immunoSEQ multiplex PCR; the TCRdb copy retains only in-frame clones and omits some. Counted here are roughly 300,000 clones, about 86% occurring once; the ten biggest clones make up approximately 4.6%. Material: PBMCs or T cells enriched from blood (not recorded which). The receptors come from a woman between 35 and 50 years old with acute COVID-19.

The chain combines TRBV2 with TRBJ1-1; D remains ambiguous. The V and J ends lost 5 bases and 8 bases respectively, with 15 bases between them. The germline V gene encodes CDR1 SNHLY and CDR2 FYNNEI. This CDR3 has 13 residues. The CDR3 nucleotides are TGTGCCAGCAGTAAGGACGGACTTCCCGAAGCTTTCTTT. It yields the protein CASSKDGLPEAFF.

The genes are TRBV15 and TRBJ1-5, with 9 bases identical to TRBD1. Germline V gives CDR1 LNHNV, CDR2 YYDKDF (reference sequence). J gave up 6 bases and V 5 bases, and 5 bases lay outside the gene matches. The CDR3 spans 14 residues. The CDR3, as DNA: TGTGCCACCAGCCGCGACAGGGGGAGTCAGCCCCAGCATTTT. This gives the protein CATSRDRGSQPQHF.

The rearrangement links TRBV19 to TRBJ2-4, with 7 bases matching TRBD1. CDR3 size: 15 residues. V shed 8 bases, J shed 0 bases, and the junction held 7 bases outside the gene matches. Germline CDR1 reads LNHDA; CDR2 reads SQIVND (reference sequence). Here the CDR3 DNA reads TGTGCCAGTGGGGGACAGCTCCGAGCCAAAAACATTCAGTACTTC. It translates to CASGGQLRAKNIQYF. The whole variable domain, remainder taken from reference TRBV19 and TRBJ2-4, is DGGITQSPKYLFRKEGQNVTLSCEQNLNHDAMYWYRQDPGQGLRLIYYSQIVNDFQKGDIAEGYSVSREKKESFPLTVTSAQKNPTAFYLCASGGQLRAKNIQYFGAGTRLSVL.

V usage is TRBV19 and J usage is TRBJ1-5; 7 positions agree with TRBD1. V shed 7 bases, J shed 2 bases, and the junction held 17 bases outside the gene matches. Germline V gene sequence: CDR1 LNHDA, CDR2 SQIVND (reference sequence). The CDR3 contains 18 residues. The CDR3 spells CASTPGGGSRGGNQPQHF. DNA for the CDR3: TGTGCCAGTACTCCTGGAGGGGGCAGTAGGGGCGGCAATCAGCCCCAGCATTTT.

This chain connects TRBV6-2 or TRBV6-3 to TRBJ1-1; TRBD1 agrees at 7 bases. J gave up 4 bases and V 0 bases, and 8 bases lay outside the gene matches. Germline V gene data show CDR1 as MNHEY and CDR2 as SVGEGT. This CDR3 has 16 residues. The CDR3 nucleotides read TGTGCCAGCAGTTACTCGATGGACAGGCTGGGCACTGAAGCTTTCTTT. It translates to CASSYSMDRLGTEAFF.

The V and J genes are TRBV5-1 and TRBJ1-2; D unresolved. This CDR3 has 15 residues. The V and J ends lost 0 bases and 0 bases respectively, with 9 bases between them. CDR1 SGHRS and CDR2 YFSETQ come from the germline V gene. CDR3 in DNA: TGCGCCAGCAGCTTGGGGGCCAAAGCTAACTATGGCTACACCTTC. Residues: CASSLGAKANYGYTF.

The CDR3 reads CASSLAGQFLRIYYEQYF. The CDR3 nucleotides read TGTGCCAGCAGCTTAGCTGGGCAGTTCCTTCGGATCTACTACGAGCAGTACTTC. The rearrangement uses TRBV11-2 and TRBJ2-7; D not certain. Germline-derived CDR1 and CDR2 are SGHAT and FQNNGV. This CDR3 has 18 amino acids. V lost 1 base to trimming and J lost 3 bases, with 22 bases between them.

The CDR3 bases are TGTGCCAGCTCACGAGAGAGGGGGCGACGCTCGAACACTGAAGCTTTCTTT. As protein: CASSRERGRRSNTEAFF. The chain has TRBV18 and TRBJ1-1; 7 positions agree with TRBD1. The length of the CDR3 is 17 residues. V shed 4 bases and J 1 base; nucleotides not matched to a gene: 12. CDR1 KGHSH and CDR2 LQKENI come from the germline V gene.

The chain is built from TRBV9 and TRBJ1-4, with D tentatively TRBD1 (6 bases). The ends were cut back, 0 bases at V and 5 bases at J, with 11 bases in the middle. CDR3 length: 15 amino acids. The germline CDR1 and CDR2 sequences are SGDLS and YYNGEE. The CDR3 sequence is CASSVATGGNEKLFF. CDR3 in DNA: TGTGCCAGCAGCGTAGCGACAGGAGGAAATGAAAAACTGTTTTTT.

The chain is built from TRBV5-1 and TRBJ1-2, with 9 bases that match TRBD1. CDR3 size: 16 residues. V lost 0 bases, J lost 7 bases, and 10 bases stayed unmatched. Germline CDR1 is SGHRS and CDR2 is YFSETQ. The CDR3, as DNA: TGCGCCAGCAGCTTGGGGACAGGGGAATACACTAGTGGCTACACCTTC. This gives the protein CASSLGTGEYTSGYTF.

The chain carries TRBV6-5 and TRBJ2-1; the D is unclear. The CDR3 is 13 residues long. The germline V and J ends were trimmed by 2 bases and 7 bases, with 9 bases remaining between them. Germline V lookup: CDR1 MNHEY, CDR2 SVGAGI. CDR3 in DNA: TGTGCCAGCAGTTACGATTCGAGGAATGAGCAGTTCTTC. Amino acid sequence: CASSYDSRNEQFF.

The rearrangement links TRBV6-2 or TRBV6-3 to TRBJ2-1, with D tentatively TRBD2 (7 bases). The V and J ends lost 4 bases and 9 bases respectively, with 16 bases between them. This CDR3 region has 14 residues. Germline CDR1 MNHEY, CDR2 SVGEGT. The CDR3 here is CASSSLGGLGEQFF. CDR3 nucleotides: TGTGCCAGCAGTTCCCTCGGGGGGCTTGGTGAGCAGTTCTTC.

The V gene is TRBV4-3, the J gene TRBJ1-5; D remains ambiguous. The germline V gene encodes CDR1 LGHNA and CDR2 YSLEER. This CDR3 contains 15 residues. With 0 bases removed from V and 6 bases from J, the gap between germline ends came to 12 bases. The CDR3 protein is CASSQDAALSQPQHF. The CDR3 region has the DNA TGCGCCAGCAGCCAAGATGCGGCGCTTAGTCAGCCCCAGCATTTT.

The CDR3 DNA follows: TGTGCCAGCTCACCGTCATTGGGCCTCGGCTCTGGAAACACCATATATTTT. Amino acid sequence: CASSPSLGLGSGNTIYF. The chain links TRBV18 to TRBJ1-3; unclear D gene. The V gene lost 3 bases and the J gene lost 0 bases, with 15 bases spanning the gap. CDR1 and CDR2 (germline): KGHSH, LQKENI. The CDR3 consists of 17 residues.

This chain's CDR3 is CASSYTEGRGTDTQYF. CDR3 nucleotides: TGTGCCAGCAGTTATACAGAGGGAAGGGGCACAGATACGCAGTATTTT. V is TRBV6-2 or TRBV6-3 and J is TRBJ2-3, with D perhaps matching TRBD2 (5 bases). The CDR3 has 16 residues. Germline CDR1 reads MNHEY; CDR2 reads SVGEGT. Trimming left V 3 bases short and J 1 base short, with 14 bases between.

The chain recombines TRBV3-1 (or the pseudogene TRBV3-2) with TRBJ1-5; no definite D call. Germline loops: CDR1 LGHDT, CDR2 YNNKEL (reference sequence). The CDR3 sequence is 12 residues long. V lost 5 bases and J 3 bases, leaving 5 bases between the germline ends. In DNA form, the CDR3 reads TGTGCCAGCAGCTCTCTCAATCAGCCCCAGCATTTT. The encoded protein is CASSSLNQPQHF.

This chain links TRBV9 with TRBJ1-4, with D perhaps TRBD1 (6 bases). The V end lost 4 bases, the J end lost 0 bases, and 13 bases lay between the germline ends. CDR1 is SGDLS and CDR2 is YYNGEE in the germline V gene. CDR3 size: 16 residues. The CDR3 spells CASSPQGGATNEKLFF. CDR3 bases: TGTGCCAGCAGCCCTCAAGGGGGAGCAACTAATGAAAAACTGTTTTTT.

The genes are TRBV19 and TRBJ1-2; D unclear. Trimming removed 5 bases from V and 4 bases from J, with 11 bases in between. The CDR3 covers 13 residues. Germline values: CDR1 LNHDA, CDR2 SQIVND (reference sequence). CDR3 in amino acids: CASSEREAYGYTF. The CDR3 bases are TGTGCCAGTAGTGAGAGGGAGGCCTATGGCTACACCTTC.

Points on this clone: This sample includes further DNA sequences coding for the same CDR3. This chain joins TRBV27 and TRBJ1-5; 7 nucleotides agree with TRBD1. CDR1 MNHEY and CDR2 SMNVEV come from the germline V gene (reference sequence). This CDR3 is 14 amino acids long. Trimming took 2 bases from V and 2 from J; bases not matched to a gene: 0. The CDR3 DNA reads TGTGCCAGCAGTTTAGGGACAGGCAATCAGCCCCAGCATTTT. Translated: CASSLGTGNQPQHF.

The sample holds a few counts of this clone. The CDR3 DNA reads as TGTGCCAGCAGCCCCGGTGGCAGGGCGAACTATGGCTACACCTTC. The encoded protein is CASSPGGRANYGYTF. The rearrangement joins TRBV9 to TRBJ1-2; the D gene is possibly TRBD1 (5 bases). Germline V gives CDR1 SGDLS, CDR2 YYNGEE. This CDR3 is 15 amino acids long. V was pared by 4 bases and J by 2 bases, with 15 bases between.

This clone has just one count. The chain has TRBV24-1 and TRBJ2-3, with D possibly TRBD1 on 5 matching bases. V lost 9 bases to trimming and J lost 0 bases, with 12 bases between them. The germline V gene encodes CDR1 KGHDR and CDR2 SFDVKD. The length of the CDR3 is 14 residues. The CDR3 DNA reads as TGTGCCACCGGATCCACAGGTAGCACAGATACGCAGTATTTT. This encodes CATGSTGSTDTQYF.

This chain uses TRBV18 with TRBJ1-2, with 7 bases matching TRBD1. With V trimmed by 2 bases and J by 2 bases, 5 bases remained unmatched. Germline V gene data show CDR1 as KGHSH and CDR2 as LQKENI. The CDR3 has 15 residues. CDR3 coding DNA: TGTGCCAGCTCACCAGAGGGACAGACGAACTATGGCTACACCTTC. Its protein product is CASSPEGQTNYGYTF.

The chain carries TRBV14 and TRBJ2-6; D is possibly TRBD1 (5 bases). CDR3 length: 18 amino acids. Germline V gene sequence: CDR1 SGHDN, CDR2 FVKESK. V was cut by 4 bases and J by 1 base, with 17 bases left in between. The DNA for the CDR3 is TGTGCCAGCAGCCCCATGGGGCCGTGGGGTTCTGGGGCCAACGTCCTGACTTTC. Translated: CASSPMGPWGSGANVLTF.

The chain couples TRBV5-5 to TRBJ1-2; 9 bases line up with TRBD1. The trim removed 7 bases at V and 3 bases at J, leaving 7 bases unmatched. The CDR3 extends over 14 amino acids. The germline gives CDR1 SGHKS, CDR2 YYEKEE (reference sequence). This chain's CDR3 is CASGHRTGDYGYTF. DNA for the CDR3: TGTGCCAGCGGCCACCGGACAGGGGACTATGGCTACACCTTC.